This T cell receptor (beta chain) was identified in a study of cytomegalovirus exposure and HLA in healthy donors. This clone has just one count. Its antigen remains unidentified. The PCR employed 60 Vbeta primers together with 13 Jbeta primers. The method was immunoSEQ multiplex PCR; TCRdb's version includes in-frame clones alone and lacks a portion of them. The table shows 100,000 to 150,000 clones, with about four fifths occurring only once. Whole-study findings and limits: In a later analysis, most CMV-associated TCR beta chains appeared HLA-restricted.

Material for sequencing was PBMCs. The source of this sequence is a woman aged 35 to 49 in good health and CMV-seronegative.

The CDR3 spells CASSFTGVTDTQYF. The CDR3 DNA follows: TGCGCCAGCAGCTTCACCGGGGTGACAGATACGCAGTATTTT. V is TRBV5-1 and J is TRBJ2-3, with D possibly matching TRBD2 (5 bases). CDR1 SGHRS and CDR2 YFSETQ come from the germline V gene. V was shortened by 2 bases and J by 3 bases, with 10 bases between the two germline ends. This CDR3 region has 14 residues. Looking up the rest from reference TRBV5-1 and TRBJ2-3 gives the full variable domain: KAGVTQTPRYLIKTRGQQVTLSCSPISGHRSVSWYQQTPGQGLQFLFEYFSETQRNKGNFPGRFSGRQFSNSRSEMNVSTLELGDSALYLCASSFTGVTDTQYFGPGTRLTVL.